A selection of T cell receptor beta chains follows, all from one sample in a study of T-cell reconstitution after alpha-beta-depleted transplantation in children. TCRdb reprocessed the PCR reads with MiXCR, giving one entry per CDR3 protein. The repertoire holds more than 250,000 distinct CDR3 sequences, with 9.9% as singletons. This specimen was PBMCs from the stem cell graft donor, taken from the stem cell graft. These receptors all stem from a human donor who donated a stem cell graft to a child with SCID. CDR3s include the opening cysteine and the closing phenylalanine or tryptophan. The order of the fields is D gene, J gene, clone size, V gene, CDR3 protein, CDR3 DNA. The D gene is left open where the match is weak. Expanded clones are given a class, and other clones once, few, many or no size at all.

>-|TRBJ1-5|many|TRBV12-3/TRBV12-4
CASGSSESQHF
TGTGCCAGCGGGAGTTCAGAGTCCCAGCATTTT
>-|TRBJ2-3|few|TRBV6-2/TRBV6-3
CASSSPSGGLGDTQYF
TGTGCCAGCAGTTCCCCCTCTGGGGGGCTAGGAGATACGCAGTATTTT
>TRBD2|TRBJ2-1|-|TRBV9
CASSASGGARNEQFF
TGTGCCAGCAGCGCTAGCGGGGGGGCCCGCAATGAGCAGTTCTTC
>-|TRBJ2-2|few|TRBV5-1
CASSLGTVDTGELFF
TGCGCCAGCAGCTTGGGGACAGTAGACACCGGGGAGCTGTTTTTT
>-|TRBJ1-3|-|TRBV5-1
CASSLANSGNTIYF
TGCGCCAGCAGCTTAGCGAACTCTGGAAACACCATATATTTT
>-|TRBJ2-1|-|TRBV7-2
CASSRGVAYNEQFF
TGTGCCAGCAGCCGCGGGGTGGCATACAATGAGCAGTTCTTC
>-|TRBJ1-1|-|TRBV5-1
CASSSPDRPNTEAFF
TGCGCCAGCAGCTCCCCGGACAGACCGAACACTGAAGCTTTCTTT
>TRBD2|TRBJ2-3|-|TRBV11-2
CASSLGSGGLADTQYF
TGTGCCAGCAGCTTGGGTAGCGGGGGTCTAGCAGATACGCAGTATTTT
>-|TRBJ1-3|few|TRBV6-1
CASSTRGGARNTIYF
TGTGCCAGCAGTACCCGGGGGGGCGCGAGAAACACCATATATTTT
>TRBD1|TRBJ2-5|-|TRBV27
CASSSRTGGETQYF
TGTGCCAGCAGTTCCCGGACAGGGGGAGAGACCCAGTACTTC
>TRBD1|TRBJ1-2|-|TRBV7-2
CASSLAGPTGSSGYTF
TGTGCCAGCAGCTTAGCGGGTCCGACAGGGAGTAGTGGCTACACCTTC
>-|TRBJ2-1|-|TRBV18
CASSPLAISYNEQFF
TGTGCCAGCTCACCATTAGCGATCTCCTACAATGAGCAGTTCTTC
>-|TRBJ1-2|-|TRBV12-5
CASAKVVDGYTF
TGTGCTAGTGCCAAGGTGGTTGATGGCTACACCTTC
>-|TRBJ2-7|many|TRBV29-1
CSVEDPATPSYEQYF
TGCAGCGTTGAAGATCCAGCTACACCTTCCTACGAGCAGTACTTC
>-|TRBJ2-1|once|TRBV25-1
CASSAPEVGANNEQFF
TGTGCCAGCAGTGCCCCCGAGGTCGGGGCCAACAATGAGCAGTTCTTC
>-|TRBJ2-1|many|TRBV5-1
CASSHRQVSYNEQFF
TGCGCCAGCAGCCACCGACAGGTCTCCTACAATGAGCAGTTCTTC
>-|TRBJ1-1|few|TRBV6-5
CASSYSSRGGTEAFF
TGTGCCAGCAGTTACTCGTCCAGGGGAGGGACTGAAGCTTTCTTT
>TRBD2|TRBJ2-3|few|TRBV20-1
CSARSLAGEITDTQYF
TGCAGTGCTAGATCTCTAGCGGGGGAGATCACAGATACGCAGTATTTT
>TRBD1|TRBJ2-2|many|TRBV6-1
CASRDPGQQNTGELFF
TGTGCCAGCAGGGACCCGGGACAGCAGAACACCGGGGAGCTGTTTTTT
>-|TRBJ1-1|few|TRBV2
CASSQTVEAFF
TGTGCCAGCAGCCAGACAGTCGAAGCTTTCTTT
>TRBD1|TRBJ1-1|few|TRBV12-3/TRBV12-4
CASSFGTGGSTEAFF
TGTGCCAGCAGTTTCGGGACAGGAGGGAGCACTGAAGCTTTCTTT
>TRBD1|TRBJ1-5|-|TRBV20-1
CSARIGTGFNQPQHF
TGCAGTGCTAGAATCGGGACAGGGTTCAATCAGCCCCAGCATTTT
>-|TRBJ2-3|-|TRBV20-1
CSVGDRVDTQYF
TGCAGTGTTGGGGACCGCGTGGATACGCAGTATTTT
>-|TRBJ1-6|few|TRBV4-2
CASSQEFEMSSPLHF
TGTGCCAGCAGCCAAGAGTTTGAGATGAGTTCACCCCTCCACTTT
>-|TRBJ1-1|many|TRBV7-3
CASSSSPGENTEAFF
TGTGCCAGCAGCTCATCCCCCGGGGAGAACACTGAAGCTTTCTTT
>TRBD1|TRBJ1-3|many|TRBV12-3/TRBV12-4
CASSLDRDRHSGNTIYF
TGTGCCAGCAGTTTAGACCGGGACAGACACTCTGGAAACACCATATATTTT
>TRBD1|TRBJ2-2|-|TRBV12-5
CASGLGLTGQDTGELFF
TGTGCTAGTGGTTTGGGCCTGACAGGGCAGGACACCGGGGAGCTGTTTTTT
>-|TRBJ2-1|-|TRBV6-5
CASSYSNYNEQFF
TGTGCCAGCAGTTACTCGAATTACAATGAGCAGTTCTTC
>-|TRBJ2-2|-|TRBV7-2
CASSLGQMTTGELFF
TGTGCCAGCAGCTTAGGACAGATGACAACCGGGGAGCTGTTTTTT
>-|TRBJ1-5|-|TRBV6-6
CAIRDGNQPQHF
TGTGCCATCCGGGACGGCAATCAGCCCCAGCATTTT
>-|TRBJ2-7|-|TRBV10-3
CAISRGGFDEQYF
TGTGCCATCAGCAGAGGGGGTTTCGACGAGCAGTACTTC
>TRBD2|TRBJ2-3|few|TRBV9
CASSVSPGLATDTQYF
TGTGCCAGCAGCGTGAGCCCCGGACTAGCTACAGATACGCAGTATTTT
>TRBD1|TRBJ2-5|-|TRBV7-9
CASSSPNDRGLQETQYF
TGTGCCAGCAGCTCCCCCAACGACAGGGGGCTTCAAGAGACCCAGTACTTC
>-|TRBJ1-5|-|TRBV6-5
CASSSSPGGNQPQHF
TGTGCCAGCAGTTCGTCCCCCGGGGGCAATCAGCCCCAGCATTTT
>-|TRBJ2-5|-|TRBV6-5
CASSYRGGGGHQETQYF
TGTGCCAGCAGTTACAGAGGAGGCGGGGGCCATCAAGAGACCCAGTACTTC
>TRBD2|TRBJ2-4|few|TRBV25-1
CASTRGGKNIQYF
TGTGCCAGCACGCGGGGGGGCAAAAACATTCAGTACTTC
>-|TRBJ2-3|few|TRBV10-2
CASSEGLLTDTQYF
TGCGCCAGCAGTGAGGGACTACTCACAGATACGCAGTATTTT
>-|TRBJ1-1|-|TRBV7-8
CASSLGGHTEAFF
TGTGCCAGCAGCTTAGGGGGTCACACTGAAGCTTTCTTT
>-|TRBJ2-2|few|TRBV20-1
CSASVGWDTGELFF
TGCAGTGCTAGTGTTGGGTGGGACACCGGGGAGCTGTTTTTT
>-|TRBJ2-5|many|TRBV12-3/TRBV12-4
CASSPPGRETQYF
TGTGCCAGCAGCCCACCGGGGAGAGAGACCCAGTACTTC
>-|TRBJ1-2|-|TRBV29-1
CSVDGRGGVNYGYTF
TGCAGCGTTGATGGACGGGGGGGAGTAAACTATGGCTACACCTTC
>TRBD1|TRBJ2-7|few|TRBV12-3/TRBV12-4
CASSLRDRGYDEQYF
TGTGCCAGCAGTTTAAGGGACAGGGGATACGACGAGCAGTACTTC
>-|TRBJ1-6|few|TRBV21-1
CASSKEVESSYNSPLHF
TGTGCCAGCAGCAAAGAGGTCGAAAGCTCCTATAATTCACCCCTCCACTTT
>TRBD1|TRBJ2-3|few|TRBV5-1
CASRTGQDFDTQYF
TGCGCCAGCAGAACGGGACAGGATTTTGATACGCAGTATTTT
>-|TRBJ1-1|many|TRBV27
CASSLYLENTEAFF
TGTGCCAGCAGTTTATATCTGGAGAACACTGAAGCTTTCTTT
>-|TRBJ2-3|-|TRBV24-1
CATSESTDTQYF
TGTGCCACCAGTGAATCCACAGATACGCAGTATTTT
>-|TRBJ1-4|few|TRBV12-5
CASGRGLVRDEKLFF
TGTGCTAGTGGACGGGGTCTAGTGAGAGATGAAAAACTGTTTTTT
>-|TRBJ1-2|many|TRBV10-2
CASSVEPLYGYTF
TGCGCCAGCAGTGTTGAGCCACTCTATGGCTACACCTTC
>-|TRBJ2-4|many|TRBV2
CASSEERAAKNIQYF
TGTGCCAGCAGTGAAGAGAGGGCCGCCAAAAACATTCAGTACTTC
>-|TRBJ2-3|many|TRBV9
CASSEPEADTQYF
TGTGCCAGCAGCGAGCCGGAAGCAGATACGCAGTATTTT